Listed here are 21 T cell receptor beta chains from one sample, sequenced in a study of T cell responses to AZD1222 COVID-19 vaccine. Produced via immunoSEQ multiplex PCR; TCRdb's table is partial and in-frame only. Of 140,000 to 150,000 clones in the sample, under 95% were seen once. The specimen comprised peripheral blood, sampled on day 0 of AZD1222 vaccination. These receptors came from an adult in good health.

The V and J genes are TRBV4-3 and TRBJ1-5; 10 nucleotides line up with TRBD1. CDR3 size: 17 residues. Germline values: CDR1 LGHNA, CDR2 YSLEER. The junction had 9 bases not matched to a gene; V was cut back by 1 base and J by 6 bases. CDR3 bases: TGCGCCAGCAGCCAAGCCACCCCGGGACAGGGGATTCAGCCCCAGCATTTT. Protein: CASSQATPGQGIQPQHF.

DNA of the CDR3: TGTGCCAGCAGCTTGATCGCCGCGGGCCGTCGGACAGACGCCTATGGCTACACCTTC. It translates to CASSLIAAGRRTDAYGYTF. The gene calls are TRBV9 and TRBJ1-2; D may be TRBD1 (6 bases). CDR3 length equals 19 residues. Germline CDR1 SGDLS, CDR2 YYNGEE. V dropped 4 bases and J dropped 4 bases, with 29 bases sitting between them.

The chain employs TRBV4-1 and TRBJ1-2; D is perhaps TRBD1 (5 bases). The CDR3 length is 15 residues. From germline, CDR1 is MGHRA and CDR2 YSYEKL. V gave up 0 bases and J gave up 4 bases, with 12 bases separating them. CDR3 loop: CASSQESLQAYGYTF. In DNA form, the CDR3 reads TGCGCCAGCAGCCAAGAGTCCCTACAGGCCTATGGCTACACCTTC.

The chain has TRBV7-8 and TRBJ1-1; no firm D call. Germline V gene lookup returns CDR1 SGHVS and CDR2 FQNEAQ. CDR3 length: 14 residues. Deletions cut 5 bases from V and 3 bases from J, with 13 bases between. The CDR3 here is CASSRWEGHTEAFF. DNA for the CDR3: TGTGCCAGCAGCCGTTGGGAGGGCCACACTGAAGCTTTCTTT.

The CDR3 sequence is CASSRDYRSTDTQYF. Here the CDR3 DNA reads TGTGCCAGCTCCCGGGACTACCGAAGCACAGATACGCAGTATTTT. The rearrangement links TRBV3-1 (or the pseudogene TRBV3-2) to TRBJ2-3, with 7 bases lining up with TRBD2. In germline, CDR1 is LGHDT, CDR2 YNNKEL (reference sequence). Germline trimming cut 8 bases from V and 0 bases from J; bases unmatched to any gene: 8. The CDR3 is made up of 15 amino acids.

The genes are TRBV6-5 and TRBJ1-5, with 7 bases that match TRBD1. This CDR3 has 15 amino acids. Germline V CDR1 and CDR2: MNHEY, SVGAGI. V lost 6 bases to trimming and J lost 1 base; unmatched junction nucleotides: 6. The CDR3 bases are TGTGCCAGCAGCCTGACAGGGATAAGCAATCAGCCCCAGCATTTT. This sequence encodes CASSLTGISNQPQHF.

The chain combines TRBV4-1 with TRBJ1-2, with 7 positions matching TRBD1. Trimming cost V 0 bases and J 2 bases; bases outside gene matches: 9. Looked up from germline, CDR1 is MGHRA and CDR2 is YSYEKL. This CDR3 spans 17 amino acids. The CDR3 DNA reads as TGCGCCAGCAGCCAAGAGATGAAAACAGGGGCCAACTATGGCTACACCTTC. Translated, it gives CASSQEMKTGANYGYTF.

CDR3 region: CASSPPGRANGYTF. CDR3 nucleotides: TGTGCCAGCTCACCACCGGGCAGGGCTAACGGCTACACCTTC. The chain recombines TRBV18 with TRBJ1-2; D is perhaps TRBD1 (5 bases). This CDR3 has 14 amino acids. Germline V CDR1 and CDR2: KGHSH, LQKENI. Trimming shortened V by 0 bases and J by 8 bases, and 13 bases separated the two germline ends.

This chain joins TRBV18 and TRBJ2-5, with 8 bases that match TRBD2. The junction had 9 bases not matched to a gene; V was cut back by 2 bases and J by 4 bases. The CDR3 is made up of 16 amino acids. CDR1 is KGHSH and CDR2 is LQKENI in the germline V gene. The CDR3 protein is CASSPLTGGVGETQYF. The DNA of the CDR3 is TGTGCCAGCTCACCATTGACCGGGGGGGTCGGAGAGACCCAGTACTTC.

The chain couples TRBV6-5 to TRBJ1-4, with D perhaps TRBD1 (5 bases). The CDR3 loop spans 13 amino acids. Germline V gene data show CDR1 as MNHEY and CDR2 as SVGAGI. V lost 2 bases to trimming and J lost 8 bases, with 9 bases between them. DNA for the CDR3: TGTGCCAGCAGTTACCGAAACAGGGAAAAACTGTTTTTT. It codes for CASSYRNREKLFF.

The CDR3 region has the DNA TGTGCCGGAGGACTAGCGGGGGGTGATACGCAGTATTTT. Amino acid sequence: CAGGLAGGDTQYF. The V and J genes are TRBV30 and TRBJ2-3, with 14 bases identical to TRBD2. Trimming removed 8 bases from V and 6 bases from J; junction bases left unmatched: 4. This CDR3 spans 13 amino acids. CDR1 GTSNPN and CDR2 SVGIG come from the germline V gene (reference sequence).

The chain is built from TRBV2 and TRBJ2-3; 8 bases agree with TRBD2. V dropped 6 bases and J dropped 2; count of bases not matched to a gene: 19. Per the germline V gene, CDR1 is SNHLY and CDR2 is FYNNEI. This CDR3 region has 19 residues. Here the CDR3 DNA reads TGTGCCAGCAGGACCCCGAGGGGCGGGGGGCCCAACCCCACAGATACGCAGTATTTT. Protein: CASRTPRGGGPNPTDTQYF.

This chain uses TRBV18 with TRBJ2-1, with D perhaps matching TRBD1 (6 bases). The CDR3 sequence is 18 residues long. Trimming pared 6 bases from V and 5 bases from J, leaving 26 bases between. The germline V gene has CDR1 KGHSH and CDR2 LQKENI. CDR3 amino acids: CASSHTPVTGYKNNEQFF. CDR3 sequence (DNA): TGTGCCAGCTCGCATACTCCGGTGACAGGATATAAGAACAATGAGCAGTTCTTC.

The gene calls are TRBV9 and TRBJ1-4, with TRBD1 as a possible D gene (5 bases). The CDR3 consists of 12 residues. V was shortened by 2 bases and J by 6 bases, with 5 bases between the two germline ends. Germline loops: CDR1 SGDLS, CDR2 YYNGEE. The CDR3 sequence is CASSVGDEKLFF. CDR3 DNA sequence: TGTGCCAGCAGCGTGGGGGATGAAAAACTGTTTTTT.

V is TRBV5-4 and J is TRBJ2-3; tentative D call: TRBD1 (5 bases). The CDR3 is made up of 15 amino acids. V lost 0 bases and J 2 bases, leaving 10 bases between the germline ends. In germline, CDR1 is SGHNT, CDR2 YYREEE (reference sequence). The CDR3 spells CASSLGGRDTDTQYF. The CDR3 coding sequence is TGTGCCAGCAGCTTGGGTGGCAGGGACACAGATACGCAGTATTTT.

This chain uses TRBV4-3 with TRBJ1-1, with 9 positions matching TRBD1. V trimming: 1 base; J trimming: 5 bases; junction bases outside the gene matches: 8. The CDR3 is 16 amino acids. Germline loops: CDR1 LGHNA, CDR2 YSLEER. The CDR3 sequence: CASSQVTTGGVTEAFF. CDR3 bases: TGCGCCAGCAGCCAAGTCACAACAGGGGGCGTTACTGAAGCTTTCTTT.

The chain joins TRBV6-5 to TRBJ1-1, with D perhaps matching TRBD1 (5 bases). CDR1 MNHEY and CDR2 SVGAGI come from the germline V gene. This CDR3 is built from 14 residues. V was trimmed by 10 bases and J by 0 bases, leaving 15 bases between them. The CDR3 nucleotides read TGTGCCACTAGACAGAGTCACATGAACACTGAAGCTTTCTTT. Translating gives CATRQSHMNTEAFF.

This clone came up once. CDR3 protein: CASSYGPSGGEEQYF. For the CDR3, the DNA is TGTGCCAGCAGTTATGGGCCTAGCGGGGGAGAGGAGCAGTACTTC. The rearrangement joins TRBV6-5 to TRBJ2-7; the match to TRBD2 covers 10 bases. Germline V gene data show CDR1 as MNHEY and CDR2 as SVGAGI. The CDR3 is 15 residues long. V lost 3 bases, J lost 7 bases, and 9 bases stayed unmatched.

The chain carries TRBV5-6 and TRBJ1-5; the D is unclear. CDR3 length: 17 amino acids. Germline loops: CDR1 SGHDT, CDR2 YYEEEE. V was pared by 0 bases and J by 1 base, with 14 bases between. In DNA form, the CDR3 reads TGTGCCAGCAGCTTGGGGGGAGGATACATAAGCAATCAGCCCCAGCATTTT. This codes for CASSLGGGYISNQPQHF.

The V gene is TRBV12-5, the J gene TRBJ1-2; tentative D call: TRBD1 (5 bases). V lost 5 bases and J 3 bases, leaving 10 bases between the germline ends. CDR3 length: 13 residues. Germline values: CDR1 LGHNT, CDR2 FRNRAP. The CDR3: CASGPGAYYGYTF. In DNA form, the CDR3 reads TGTGCTAGTGGTCCTGGGGCCTACTATGGCTACACCTTC.

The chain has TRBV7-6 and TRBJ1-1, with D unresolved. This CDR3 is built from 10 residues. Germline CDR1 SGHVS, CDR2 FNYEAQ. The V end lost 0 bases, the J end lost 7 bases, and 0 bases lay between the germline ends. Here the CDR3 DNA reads TGTGCCAGCAGCTTAGCTGAAGCTTTCTTT. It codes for CASSLAEAFF.